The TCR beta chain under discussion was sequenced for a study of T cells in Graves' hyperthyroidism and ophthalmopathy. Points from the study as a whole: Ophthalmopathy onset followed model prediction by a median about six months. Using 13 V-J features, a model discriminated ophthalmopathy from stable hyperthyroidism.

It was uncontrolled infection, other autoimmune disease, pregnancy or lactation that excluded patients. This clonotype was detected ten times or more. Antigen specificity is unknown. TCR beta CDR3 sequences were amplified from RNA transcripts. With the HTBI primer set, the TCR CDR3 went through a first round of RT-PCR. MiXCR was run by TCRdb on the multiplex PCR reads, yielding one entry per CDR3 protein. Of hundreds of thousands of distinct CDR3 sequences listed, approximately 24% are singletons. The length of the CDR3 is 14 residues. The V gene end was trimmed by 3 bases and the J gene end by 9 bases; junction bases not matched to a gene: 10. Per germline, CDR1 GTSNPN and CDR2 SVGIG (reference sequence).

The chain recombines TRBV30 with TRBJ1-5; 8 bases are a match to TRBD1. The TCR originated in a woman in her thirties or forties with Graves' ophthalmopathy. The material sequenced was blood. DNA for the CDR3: TGTGCCTGGAGCGGACAGGGTGGGTTGGGGCCCCAGCATTTT. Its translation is CAWSGQGGLGPQHF. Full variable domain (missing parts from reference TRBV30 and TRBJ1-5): SQTIHQWPATLVQPVGSPLSLECTVEGTSNPNLYWYRQAAGRGLQLLFYSVGIGQISSEVPQNLSASRPQDRQFILSSKKLLLSDSGFYLCAWSGQGGLGPQHFGDGTRLSIL.